This TCR beta chain was identified in a study of cytomegalovirus exposure and HLA in healthy donors. This clone was picked up one time. The antigen is not known. General study points: Apart from CMV serostatus, no immune exposure information was available.

The CDR3 is 20 amino acids. The germline CDR1 and CDR2 sequences are SGHKS and YYEKEE (reference sequence). Trimming pared 0 bases from V and 2 bases from J, leaving 21 bases between. 13 Jbeta primers and 60 Vbeta primers were used for the PCR. TCRdb's copy holds only in-frame clones and misses some; the assay was immunoSEQ multiplex PCR. Of 80,000 or so clones listed, roughly 64% were seen once; the top ten hold approximately 5.4%. This clonotype was obtained from a man aged 30-40 years in good health and CMV-seropositive. Sequences were obtained from PBMCs. This rearrangement joins TRBV5-5 to TRBJ2-6; D is undetermined. The CDR3 DNA sequence: TGTGCCAGCAGCTTGGAAGGTGGCGGCCCCGGGTATACTGGGGCCAACGTCCTGACTTTC. Residues: CASSLEGGGPGYTGANVLTF.